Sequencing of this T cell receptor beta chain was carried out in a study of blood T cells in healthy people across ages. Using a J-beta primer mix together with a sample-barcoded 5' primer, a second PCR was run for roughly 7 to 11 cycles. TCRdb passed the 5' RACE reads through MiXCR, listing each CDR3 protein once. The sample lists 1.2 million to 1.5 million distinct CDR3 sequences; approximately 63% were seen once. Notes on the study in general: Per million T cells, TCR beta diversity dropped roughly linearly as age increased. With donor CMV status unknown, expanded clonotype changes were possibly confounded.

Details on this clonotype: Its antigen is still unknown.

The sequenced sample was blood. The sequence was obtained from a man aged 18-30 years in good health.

DNA of the CDR3: TGTGCCATCAGTGAGTCTAATGGGGCAATGGGTGGCCAGCATTTT. This gives the protein CAISESNGAMGGQHF. The chain joins TRBV10-3 to TRBJ1-5; TRBD1 is a possible D gene (5 bases). Germline values: CDR1 ENHRY, CDR2 SYGVKD. V lost 0 bases to trimming and J lost 12 bases, with 18 bases between them. CDR3 size: 15 residues.